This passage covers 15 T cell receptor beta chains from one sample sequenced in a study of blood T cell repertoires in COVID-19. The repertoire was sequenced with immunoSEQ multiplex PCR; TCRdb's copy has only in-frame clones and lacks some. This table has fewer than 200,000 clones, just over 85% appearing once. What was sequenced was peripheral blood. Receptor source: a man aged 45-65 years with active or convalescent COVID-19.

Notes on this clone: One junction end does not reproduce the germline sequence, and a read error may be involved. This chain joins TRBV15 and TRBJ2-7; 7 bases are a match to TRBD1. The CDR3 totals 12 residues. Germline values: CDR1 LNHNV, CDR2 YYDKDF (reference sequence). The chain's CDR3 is CATSLYRGPRNF. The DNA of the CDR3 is TGTGCCACCAGCCTATACAGGGGTCCTCGTAACTTC.

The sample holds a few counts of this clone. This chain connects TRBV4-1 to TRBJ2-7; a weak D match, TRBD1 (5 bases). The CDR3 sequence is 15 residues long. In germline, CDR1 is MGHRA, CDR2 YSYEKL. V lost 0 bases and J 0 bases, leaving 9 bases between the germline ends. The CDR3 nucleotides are TGCGCCAGCAGCCAAGATCAACAGGCCTCCTACGAGCAGTACTTC. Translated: CASSQDQQASYEQYF.

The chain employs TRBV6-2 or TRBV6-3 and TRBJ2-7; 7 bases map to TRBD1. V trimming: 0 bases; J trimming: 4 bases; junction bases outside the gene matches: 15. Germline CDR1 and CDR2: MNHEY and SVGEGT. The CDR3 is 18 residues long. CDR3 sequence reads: CASSYSATGKRISYEQYF. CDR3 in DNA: TGTGCCAGCAGTTACTCGGCGACAGGGAAAAGGATTTCTTACGAGCAGTACTTC.

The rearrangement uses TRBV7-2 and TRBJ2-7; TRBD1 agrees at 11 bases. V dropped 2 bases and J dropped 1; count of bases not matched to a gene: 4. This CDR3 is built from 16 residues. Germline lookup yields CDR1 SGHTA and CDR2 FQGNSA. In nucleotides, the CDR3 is TGTGCCAGCAGCTTACCGGGGACAGGGGGGTCCTACGAGCAGTACTTC. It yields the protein CASSLPGTGGSYEQYF.

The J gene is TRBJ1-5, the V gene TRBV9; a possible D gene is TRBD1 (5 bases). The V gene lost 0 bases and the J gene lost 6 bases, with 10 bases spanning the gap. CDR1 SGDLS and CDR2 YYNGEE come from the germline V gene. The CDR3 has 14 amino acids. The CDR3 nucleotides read TGTGCCAGCAGCGTAGATTGGGGCGGTCAGCCCCAGCATTTT. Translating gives CASSVDWGGQPQHF.

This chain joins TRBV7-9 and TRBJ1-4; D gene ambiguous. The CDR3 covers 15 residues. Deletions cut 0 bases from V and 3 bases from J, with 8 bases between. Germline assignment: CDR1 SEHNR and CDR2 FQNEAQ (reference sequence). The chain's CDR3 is CASSLASEANEKLFF. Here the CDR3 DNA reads TGTGCCAGCAGCTTAGCGAGTGAGGCTAATGAAAAACTGTTTTTT.

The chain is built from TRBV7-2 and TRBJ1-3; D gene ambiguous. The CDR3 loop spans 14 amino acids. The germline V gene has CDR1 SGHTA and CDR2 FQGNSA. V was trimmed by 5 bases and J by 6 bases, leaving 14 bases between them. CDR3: CASSPGSGPNTIYF. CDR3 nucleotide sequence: TGTGCCAGCAGCCCGGGCAGCGGGCCAAACACCATATATTTT. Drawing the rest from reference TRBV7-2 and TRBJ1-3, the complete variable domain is GAGVSQSPSNKVTEKGKDVELRCDPISGHTALYWYRQSLGQGLEFLIYFQGNSAPDKSGLPSDRFSAERTGGSVSTLTIQRTQQEDSAVYLCASSPGSGPNTIYFGEGSWLTVV.

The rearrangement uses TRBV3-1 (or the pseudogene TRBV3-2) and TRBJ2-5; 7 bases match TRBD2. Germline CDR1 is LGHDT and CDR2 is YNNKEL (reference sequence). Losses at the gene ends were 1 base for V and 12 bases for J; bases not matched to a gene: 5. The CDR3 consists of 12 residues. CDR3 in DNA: TGTGCCAGCAGCCAAGTCCGGGACTACAAGTACTTC. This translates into CASSQVRDYKYF.

The CDR3 region is CASSESSGNTIYF. The CDR3 nucleotides read TGTGCCAGCAGCGAGAGCTCTGGAAACACCATATATTTT. This chain connects TRBV11-3 to TRBJ1-3, with D hard to call. This CDR3 spans 13 amino acids. V was trimmed by 5 bases and J by 0 bases, leaving 5 bases between them. The germline gives CDR1 SGHNT, CDR2 YENEEA.

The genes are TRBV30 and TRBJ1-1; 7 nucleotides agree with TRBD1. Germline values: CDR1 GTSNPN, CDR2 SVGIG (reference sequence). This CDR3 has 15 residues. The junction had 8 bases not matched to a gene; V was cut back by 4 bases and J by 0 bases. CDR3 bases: TGTGCCTGGAACTCCCAGGGACAGTTGAACACTGAAGCTTTCTTT. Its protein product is CAWNSQGQLNTEAFF.

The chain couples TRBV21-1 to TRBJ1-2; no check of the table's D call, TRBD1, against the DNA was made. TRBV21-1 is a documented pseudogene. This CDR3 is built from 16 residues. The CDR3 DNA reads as TGTGCCAGCAGCAAAGTAAGGCAGGGGCGCTACTATGGCTACACCTTC. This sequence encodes CASSKVRQGRYYGYTF.

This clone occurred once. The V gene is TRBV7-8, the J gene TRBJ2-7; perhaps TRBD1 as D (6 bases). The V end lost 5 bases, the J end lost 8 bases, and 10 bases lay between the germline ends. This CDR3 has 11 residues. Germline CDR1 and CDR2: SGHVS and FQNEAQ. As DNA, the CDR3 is TGTGCCAGCAGCCAGGGGTGGAAGCAGTACTTC. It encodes CASSQGWKQYF.

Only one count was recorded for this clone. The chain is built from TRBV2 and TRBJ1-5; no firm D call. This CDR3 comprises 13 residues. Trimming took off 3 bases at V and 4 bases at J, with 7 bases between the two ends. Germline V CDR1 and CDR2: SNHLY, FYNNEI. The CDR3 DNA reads TGTGCCAGCAGTGACGGGGAAAATCAGCCCCAGCATTTT. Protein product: CASSDGENQPQHF. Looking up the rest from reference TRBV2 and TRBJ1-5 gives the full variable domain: EPEVTQTPSHQVTQMGQEVILRCVPISNHLYFYWYRQILGQKVEFLVSFYNNEISEKSEIFDDQFSVERPDGSNFTLKIRSTKLEDSAMYFCASSDGENQPQHFGDGTRLSIL.

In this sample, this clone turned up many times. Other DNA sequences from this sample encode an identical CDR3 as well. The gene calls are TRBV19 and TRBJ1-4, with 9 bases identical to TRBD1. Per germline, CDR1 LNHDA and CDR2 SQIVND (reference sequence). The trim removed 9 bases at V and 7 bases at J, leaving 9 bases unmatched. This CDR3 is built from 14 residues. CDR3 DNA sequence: TGTGCCAGCTCCCCGGGACAGGGTACTGAAAAACTGTTTTTT. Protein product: CASSPGQGTEKLFF.

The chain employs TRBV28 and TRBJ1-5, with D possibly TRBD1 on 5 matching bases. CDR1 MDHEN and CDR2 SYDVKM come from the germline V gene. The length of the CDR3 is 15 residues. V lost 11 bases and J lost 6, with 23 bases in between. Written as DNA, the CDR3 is TGTGCCGTTTTGGGTTCGGGGGGAGGATTTCAGCCCCAGCATTTT. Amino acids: CAVLGSGGGFQPQHF.